These T cell receptor beta chains were read from a single sample in a study of OX40 agonist ivuxolimab in advanced cancers. Generated by immunoSEQ multiplex PCR, the TCRdb table keeps only in-frame clones and is missing some. The sample consists of about 13,000 clones, around 70% of them appearing once. The material sequenced was CD4+ or CD8+ T cells sorted from blood, taken in a trial of the OX40 agonist ivuxolimab. The receptors derive from an adult with an advanced solid tumor such as melanoma, head and neck, liver or kidney cancer. The CDR3 runs from the conserved cysteine through the conserved F or W. D genes are given only for firm matches. Rows may omit the clone size; those that give it use once, few, many or a size class.

v_gene: TRBV4-1; d_gene: .; j_gene: TRBJ1-1; abundance: .; CDR3nt: TGCGCCAGCAGGGAGTCCGGGACACTGAACACTGAAGCTTTCTTT; CDR3aa: CASRESGTLNTEAFF
v_gene: TRBV19; d_gene: .; j_gene: TRBJ2-1; abundance: .; CDR3nt: TGTGCCAGTAGTATAGCCGTCGGGGGCTACAATGAGCAGTTCTTC; CDR3aa: CASSIAVGGYNEQFF
v_gene: TRBV7-8; d_gene: .; j_gene: TRBJ1-2; abundance: .; CDR3nt: TGTGCCAGCAGCCCTACAGCCGGGGGCCATGGCTACACCTTC; CDR3aa: CASSPTAGGHGYTF
v_gene: TRBV19; d_gene: .; j_gene: TRBJ1-5; abundance: .; CDR3nt: TGTGCCAGTAGTTGGGGGGCTCAGAGCAATCAGCCCCAGCATTTT; CDR3aa: CASSWGAQSNQPQHF
v_gene: TRBV30; d_gene: .; j_gene: TRBJ1-3; abundance: .; CDR3nt: TGTGCCTGGAGTTGGGAAGGGGAACTATCTGGAAACACCATATATTTT; CDR3aa: CAWSWEGELSGNTIYF
v_gene: TRBV5-6; d_gene: .; j_gene: TRBJ1-1; abundance: .; CDR3nt: TGTGCCAGCAGCACGCCACAGACGGGAAGGGAGGGTACTTTCTTT; CDR3aa: CASSTPQTGREGTFF
v_gene: TRBV7-6; d_gene: .; j_gene: TRBJ1-2; abundance: .; CDR3nt: TGTGCCAGCAGCTTAGCCAACAACTATGGCTACACCTTC; CDR3aa: CASSLANNYGYTF
v_gene: TRBV6-1; d_gene: TRBD1; j_gene: TRBJ2-7; abundance: large; CDR3nt: TGTGCCAGCAGTGAAGCGGAGACAGGGGGCTACGAGCAGTACTTC; CDR3aa: CASSEAETGGYEQYF
v_gene: TRBV28; d_gene: .; j_gene: TRBJ2-1; abundance: many; CDR3nt: TGTGCCAGCAGTTTGGGGCAGAGACTTTACAATGAGCAGTTCTTC; CDR3aa: CASSLGQRLYNEQFF
v_gene: TRBV13; d_gene: .; j_gene: TRBJ1-6; abundance: .; CDR3nt: TGTGCCAGCAGCTCTTATTCGAATAATTCACCCCTCCACTTT; CDR3aa: CASSSYSNNSPLHF
v_gene: TRBV27; d_gene: TRBD2; j_gene: TRBJ2-1; abundance: .; CDR3nt: TGTGCCAGCAGCCCTAGCGGGTACTCCTACAATGAGCAGTTCTTC; CDR3aa: CASSPSGYSYNEQFF
v_gene: TRBV9; d_gene: .; j_gene: TRBJ2-2; abundance: few; CDR3nt: TGTGCCAGCAGCGTAGAGGGGGACACCGGGGAGCTGTTTTTT; CDR3aa: CASSVEGDTGELFF
v_gene: TRBV5-5; d_gene: TRBD2; j_gene: TRBJ2-7; abundance: few; CDR3nt: TGTGCCAGCAGCTTGAGTCTAGCGGGATTCGAGCAGTACTTC; CDR3aa: CASSLSLAGFEQYF
v_gene: TRBV11-1; d_gene: .; j_gene: TRBJ2-7; abundance: .; CDR3nt: TGTGCCAGCAGCTTTGGGGACCGAGCTGGGGAGCAGTACTTC; CDR3aa: CASSFGDRAGEQYF
v_gene: TRBV9; d_gene: TRBD1; j_gene: TRBJ1-1; abundance: .; CDR3nt: TGTGCCAGCAGCGTAGTCGGGACAGGGAGTACTGAAGCTTTCTTT; CDR3aa: CASSVVGTGSTEAFF
v_gene: TRBV4-1; d_gene: .; j_gene: TRBJ1-1; abundance: .; CDR3nt: TGCGCCAGCAGCCAAGATGCCAGGCAGCTGAACACTGAAGCTTTCTTT; CDR3aa: CASSQDARQLNTEAFF
v_gene: TRBV19; d_gene: .; j_gene: TRBJ2-7; abundance: .; CDR3nt: TGTGCCAGTAGTATAGTTTGGCAGGCTGCCTACGAGCAGTACTTC; CDR3aa: CASSIVWQAAYEQYF
v_gene: TRBV10-3; d_gene: TRBD2; j_gene: TRBJ2-3; abundance: once; CDR3nt: TGTGCCATCAGTGAGTCTTTAGCGGGAGGTCACCCCCGGTATTTT; CDR3aa: CAISESLAGGHPRYF
v_gene: TRBV27; d_gene: TRBD2; j_gene: TRBJ2-7; abundance: .; CDR3nt: TGTGCCAGCAGTTTACGGCGGGAGCTTGTCTACGAGCAGTACTTC; CDR3aa: CASSLRRELVYEQYF
v_gene: TRBV7-9; d_gene: .; j_gene: TRBJ1-1; abundance: once; CDR3nt: TGTGCCAGCAGCCCCCGGGGGAGCCAGAACACTGAAGCTTTCTTT; CDR3aa: CASSPRGSQNTEAFF
v_gene: TRBV6-5; d_gene: .; j_gene: TRBJ2-1; abundance: .; CDR3nt: TGTGCCAGCAGTTCCCCAACGACAGGTGGGAACGGTGAGCAGTTCTTC; CDR3aa: CASSSPTTGGNGEQFF
v_gene: TRBV15; d_gene: .; j_gene: TRBJ1-1; abundance: medium-sized; CDR3nt: TGTGCCACCAGCTCCGGGCGGAGTAACACTGAAGCTTTCTTT; CDR3aa: CATSSGRSNTEAFF
v_gene: TRBV2; d_gene: .; j_gene: TRBJ1-5; abundance: .; CDR3nt: TGTGCCAGCAATAGAAACCCTGACACTAAACATCAGCCCCAGCATTTT; CDR3aa: CASNRNPDTKHQPQHF
v_gene: TRBV28; d_gene: TRBD1; j_gene: TRBJ2-4; abundance: .; CDR3nt: TGTGCCAGCAGTTTGCGACAGGGCCGCATTCAGTACTTC; CDR3aa: CASSLRQGRIQYF
v_gene: TRBV2; d_gene: .; j_gene: TRBJ2-5; abundance: .; CDR3nt: TGTGCCAGCAGTGAACGGGGTACGCCCCTAGGGGAGACCCAGTACTTC; CDR3aa: CASSERGTPLGETQYF
v_gene: TRBV4-1; d_gene: .; j_gene: TRBJ2-7; abundance: .; CDR3nt: TGCGCCAGCAGCCAAGATATGTGGGGGAGCTCCTACGAGCAGTACTTC; CDR3aa: CASSQDMWGSSYEQYF
v_gene: TRBV25-1; d_gene: .; j_gene: TRBJ2-2; abundance: many; CDR3nt: TGTGCCAGCAGTCAATCGGAAGGTTATTGGATCACCGGGGAGCTGTTTTTT; CDR3aa: CASSQSEGYWITGELFF
v_gene: TRBV5-6; d_gene: .; j_gene: TRBJ2-2; abundance: once; CDR3nt: TGTGCCAGCAGGCGGGGACCGTACAACACCGGGGAGCTGTTTTTT; CDR3aa: CASRRGPYNTGELFF
v_gene: TRBV6-4; d_gene: .; j_gene: TRBJ2-7; abundance: .; CDR3nt: TGTGCCAGCAGTGACTCCCCGGAGACGGGGGAGCAGTACTTC; CDR3aa: CASSDSPETGEQYF
v_gene: TRBV15; d_gene: .; j_gene: TRBJ1-6; abundance: once; CDR3nt: TGTGCCACCAGCAGAGAGGCGGGGCTAGGGTCACCCCTCCACTTT; CDR3aa: CATSREAGLGSPLHF
v_gene: TRBV7-9; d_gene: TRBD1; j_gene: TRBJ2-1; abundance: .; CDR3nt: TGTGCCAGCAGCGGGGCGACAGGGGAGGTGTATTATGAGCAGTTCTTC; CDR3aa: CASSGATGEVYYEQFF
v_gene: TRBV6-5; d_gene: .; j_gene: TRBJ2-2; abundance: .; CDR3nt: TGTGCCAGCAGTTATGGGCGGGGCACCGGGGAGCTGTTTTTT; CDR3aa: CASSYGRGTGELFF
v_gene: TRBV27; d_gene: TRBD2; j_gene: TRBJ2-1; abundance: .; CDR3nt: TGTGCCAGCAGCCAGACTAGCGGGAGGTACAATGAGCAGTTCTTC; CDR3aa: CASSQTSGRYNEQFF
v_gene: TRBV25-1; d_gene: .; j_gene: TRBJ1-1; abundance: many; CDR3nt: TGTGCCAGCAGTGTGGGTGACACTGAAGCTTTCTTT; CDR3aa: CASSVGDTEAFF
v_gene: TRBV5-5; d_gene: TRBD1; j_gene: TRBJ1-5; abundance: .; CDR3nt: TGTGCCAGCAGCTTGTATGGAGACAGGGGCAATCAGCCCCAGCATTTT; CDR3aa: CASSLYGDRGNQPQHF
v_gene: TRBV7-2; d_gene: .; j_gene: TRBJ1-3; abundance: .; CDR3nt: TGTGCCAGCAGCCCAGTCGGCTCTGGAAACACCATATATTTT; CDR3aa: CASSPVGSGNTIYF
v_gene: TRBV27; d_gene: .; j_gene: TRBJ2-5; abundance: .; CDR3nt: TGTGCCAGCAGCTTTCAGCAGGGAGGAGAGACCCAGTACTTC; CDR3aa: CASSFQQGGETQYF
v_gene: TRBV5-6; d_gene: .; j_gene: TRBJ2-7; abundance: .; CDR3nt: TGTGCCAGCAGCTTGGGCAGGAGTCCCTACGAGCAGTACTTC; CDR3aa: CASSLGRSPYEQYF
v_gene: TRBV7-9; d_gene: TRBD1; j_gene: TRBJ2-3; abundance: few; CDR3nt: TGTGCCAGCAGCTTGGGACAGGGAGAGACAGATACGCAGTATTTT; CDR3aa: CASSLGQGETDTQYF
v_gene: TRBV7-6; d_gene: .; j_gene: TRBJ2-7; abundance: .; CDR3nt: TGTGCCAGCAGCTTAGCGATTGGGGTGGCCCCCTACGAGCAGTACTTC; CDR3aa: CASSLAIGVAPYEQYF
v_gene: TRBV5-6; d_gene: .; j_gene: TRBJ2-2; abundance: .; CDR3nt: TGTGCCAGCAGCTTGCTGGAAGGGACGGGCACCGGGGAGCTGTTTTTT; CDR3aa: CASSLLEGTGTGELFF
v_gene: TRBV10-3; d_gene: TRBD1; j_gene: TRBJ2-7; abundance: medium-sized; CDR3nt: TGTGCCATCAGTTATCCCGGGACAGGGAACGGCGGTGACTCCTACGAGCAGTACTTC; CDR3aa: CAISYPGTGNGGDSYEQYF
v_gene: TRBV2; d_gene: TRBD2; j_gene: TRBJ2-7; abundance: medium-sized; CDR3nt: TGTGCCAGCAGTTACCGACTAGCGGGTTACGAGCAGTACTTC; CDR3aa: CASSYRLAGYEQYF
v_gene: TRBV7-9; d_gene: .; j_gene: TRBJ1-1; abundance: .; CDR3nt: TGTGCCAGCACCGATAGGCGGACTGAAGCTTTCTTT; CDR3aa: CASTDRRTEAFF
v_gene: TRBV11-1; d_gene: .; j_gene: TRBJ2-5; abundance: .; CDR3nt: TGTGCCAGCAGCTCCCAAAACTTAGAGACCCAGTACTTC; CDR3aa: CASSSQNLETQYF
v_gene: TRBV29-1; d_gene: .; j_gene: TRBJ2-1; abundance: .; CDR3nt: TGCAGCGTTGAAGATCTCAGGGGATCCTACAATGAGCAGTTCTTC; CDR3aa: CSVEDLRGSYNEQFF
v_gene: TRBV25-1; d_gene: .; j_gene: TRBJ2-2; abundance: .; CDR3nt: TGTGCCAGCACCACCGGGACGGAGAACACCGGGGAGCTGTTTTTT; CDR3aa: CASTTGTENTGELFF
v_gene: TRBV7-9; d_gene: .; j_gene: TRBJ2-7; abundance: .; CDR3nt: TGTGCCAGCCAGGGAGGCTCCTACGAGCAGTACTTC; CDR3aa: CASQGGSYEQYF
v_gene: TRBV9; d_gene: .; j_gene: TRBJ2-1; abundance: .; CDR3nt: TGTGCCAGCAGCTTTGGGGGGTTAACGGTGTGGGACAATGAGCAGTTCTTC; CDR3aa: CASSFGGLTVWDNEQFF
v_gene: TRBV28; d_gene: TRBD2; j_gene: TRBJ2-2; abundance: .; CDR3nt: TGTGCCAGCAGTCCCGGGACTAGCGGGAGGGCCGGGGAGCTGTTTTTT; CDR3aa: CASSPGTSGRAGELFF
v_gene: TRBV27; d_gene: .; j_gene: TRBJ2-2; abundance: .; CDR3nt: TGTGCCAGCAGTCCGCTCCCCCCGGGGTCAGGCACCGGGGAGCTGTTTTTT; CDR3aa: CASSPLPPGSGTGELFF
v_gene: TRBV27; d_gene: TRBD2; j_gene: TRBJ2-7; abundance: medium-sized; CDR3nt: TGTGCCAGCAGTCAAACTAGCGGGAGGGCCGAGCAGTACTTC; CDR3aa: CASSQTSGRAEQYF
v_gene: TRBV6-6; d_gene: TRBD1; j_gene: TRBJ1-5; abundance: .; CDR3nt: TGTGCCAGCAGTAGGGGGACAGCACCCAATCAGCCCCAGCATTTT; CDR3aa: CASSRGTAPNQPQHF
v_gene: TRBV6-4; d_gene: .; j_gene: TRBJ1-5; abundance: .; CDR3nt: TGTGCCAGCAGAACCACAGGGTTGTGGAGCAATCAGCCCCAGCATTTT; CDR3aa: CASRTTGLWSNQPQHF
v_gene: TRBV10-3; d_gene: TRBD2; j_gene: TRBJ2-1; abundance: .; CDR3nt: TGTGCCATCAGTGAGTCGCCTAGCGGGACCTACAATGAGCAGTTCTTC; CDR3aa: CAISESPSGTYNEQFF
v_gene: TRBV4-1; d_gene: .; j_gene: TRBJ1-4; abundance: once; CDR3nt: TGCGCCAGCAGTTCCGGGACAACTAATGAAAAACTGTTTTTT; CDR3aa: CASSSGTTNEKLFF
v_gene: TRBV5-3; d_gene: .; j_gene: TRBJ1-5; abundance: few; CDR3nt: TGTGCCAGAAGCTTGGATTTGGCAGCCGGGGATCAGCCCCAGCATTTT; CDR3aa: CARSLDLAAGDQPQHF
v_gene: TRBV6-5; d_gene: .; j_gene: TRBJ2-7; abundance: .; CDR3nt: TGTGCCAGCAGGAACTCGGGGGAGCAGTACTTC; CDR3aa: CASRNSGEQYF
v_gene: TRBV11-2; d_gene: TRBD2; j_gene: TRBJ2-1; abundance: .; CDR3nt: TGTGCCAGCAGCCAAGCGGGAAACCGGAATGAGCAGTTCTTC; CDR3aa: CASSQAGNRNEQFF
v_gene: TRBV6-5; d_gene: .; j_gene: TRBJ2-7; abundance: few; CDR3nt: TGTGCCAGCAGTGTATCACTAGCCGACGAGCAGTACTTC; CDR3aa: CASSVSLADEQYF